A single sample is the source of the 28 T cell receptor beta chains below, sequenced in a study of T cell repertoires in cytomegalovirus infection (dated by TCRdb to between 2018 and 2021). Sequenced using an Illumina HiSeq 1500. TCRdb ran its own pipeline on the public reads, namely fastp trimming at Q25 and MiXCR clone calling, and kept in-frame beta chains. Identical CDR3 proteins give one entry, which carries the most common genes and DNA. This sample has 230,000 or so distinct CDR3 sequences in its table, and around 15% of those were observed once. The ten biggest clones cover roughly 45% of the sample. Source material: CD8+ T cells from PBMCs. These receptors all come from a human donor in good health (CMV status not recorded). Some clones in this sample may be carry-over from other donors' samples.

This clonotype has a count of ten or more. The chain combines TRBV12-5 with TRBJ2-1; TRBD1 or TRBD2 may be the D gene (5 bases each). The V gene's germline CDR1 is LGHNT and CDR2 FRNRAP. The CDR3 is made up of 24 amino acids. The V end was cut by 0 bases, the J end by 0 bases, with 33 bases between. CDR3: CASGLVIDPQTGTYLTSSYNEQFF. In nucleotides, the CDR3 is TGTGCTAGTGGTTTGGTGATTGACCCGCAAACCGGGACCTATCTGACGAGCTCCTACAATGAGCAGTTCTTC.

This chain joins TRBV3-1 and TRBJ2-7; D is perhaps TRBD1 or TRBD2 (5 bases each). The CDR3 consists of 14 residues. Germline CDR1 and CDR2: LGHDT and YNNKEL (reference sequence). Trimming removed 2 bases from V and 0 bases from J, with 8 bases in between. The CDR3 reads CASSQPGSSYEQYF. The CDR3, as DNA: TGTGCCAGCAGCCAACCAGGGAGCTCCTACGAGCAGTACTTC.

This clonotype was seen ten or more times. The J gene is TRBJ2-1, the V gene TRBV7-2; D call uncertain. Germline V gene sequence: CDR1 SGHTA, CDR2 FQGNSA. Trimming shortened V by 0 bases and J by 7 bases, and 7 bases separated the two germline ends. This CDR3 is built from 13 residues. The CDR3 DNA is TGTGCCAGCAGCTTAGCGAGCTTTAATGAGCAGTTCTTC. Protein product: CASSLASFNEQFF.

This sequence joins TRBV4-1 and TRBJ2-1; D not certain. Germline V gene sequence: CDR1 MGHRA, CDR2 YSYEKL. The CDR3 runs to 14 residues. V lost 1 base and J 6 bases, leaving 10 bases between the germline ends. CDR3 in amino acids: CASSQAPNSNEQFF. The CDR3 DNA reads as TGCGCCAGCAGCCAAGCCCCAAACTCCAATGAGCAGTTCTTC.

As for this clonotype: Being one base from a much bigger clone, this may be a read error. V is TRBV7-4 and J is TRBJ1-1; no clear D gene. The CDR3 is 15 residues long. CDR1 SGHVT and CDR2 SQSDAQ come from the germline V gene. V lost 1 base, J lost 1 base, and 10 bases lay in between. The CDR3 here is CASSLVGSGNTEAFF. CDR3 DNA: TGTGCCAGCAGCTTAGTCGGGAGTGGGAACACTGAAGCTTTCTTT.

Many counts were recorded for this clonotype. The rearrangement uses TRBV28 and TRBJ2-7; D is ambiguous. This CDR3 comprises 15 residues. V gave up 7 bases and J gave up 4 bases, with 20 bases separating them. Germline loops: CDR1 MDHEN, CDR2 SYDVKM. The CDR3 DNA is TGTGCCAGCACCGGTGACGGTCAGGCATGGTACGAGCAGTACTTC. Protein sequence: CASTGDGQAWYEQYF.

In its sample, this clonotype was seen many times. This chain connects TRBV14 to TRBJ1-3; D not certain. The CDR3 contains 16 residues. V lost 0 bases and J lost 4, with 13 bases in between. Germline V CDR1 and CDR2: SGHDN, FVKESK. CDR3 residues: CASSQDIPSPGNTIYF. CDR3 nucleotide sequence: TGTGCCAGCAGCCAAGATATTCCGTCGCCGGGAAACACCATATATTTT.

The chain is built from TRBV19 and TRBJ1-1; 9 bases match TRBD1. The CDR3 has 17 residues. V lost 4 bases to trimming and J lost 1 base; unmatched junction nucleotides: 10. Looked up from germline, CDR1 is LNHDA and CDR2 is SQIVND (reference sequence). CDR3 in DNA: TGTGCCAGTAGTAGACTCCGGGACAGGGACCAGAACACTGAAGCTTTCTTT. Residues: CASSRLRDRDQNTEAFF.

The chain joins TRBV4-1 to TRBJ2-3, with TRBD1 identical over 10 bases. J was trimmed by 4 bases and V by 1 base; bases with no gene match: 5. The germline V gene has CDR1 MGHRA and CDR2 YSYEKL. The CDR3 length is 16 residues. CDR3 sequence: CASSQVPGQGSDTQYF. The CDR3 nucleotides read TGCGCCAGCAGCCAAGTCCCGGGACAGGGGTCAGATACGCAGTATTTT.

This clonotype was seen at least ten times. The V call is TRBV12-3 or TRBV12-4, the J call TRBJ1-1, with D possibly being TRBD1 (5 bases). V lost 6 bases and J 1 base, leaving 12 bases between the germline ends. The CDR3 length is 14 residues. The chain's CDR3 is CASSWDGGNTEAFF. Written as DNA, the CDR3 is TGTGCCAGCAGCTGGGACGGGGGGAACACTGAAGCTTTCTTT.

This sequence joins TRBV6-4 and TRBJ1-2; the D is unclear. The germline CDR1 and CDR2 sequences are MRHNA and SNTAGT. V gave up 4 bases and J gave up 7 bases, with 13 bases separating them. The CDR3 consists of 13 residues. CDR3: CASSASPGGGYTF. The CDR3 DNA follows: TGTGCCAGCAGTGCTTCGCCCGGCGGTGGCTACACCTTC.

The chain is built from TRBV2 and TRBJ2-3, with D tentatively TRBD2 (6 bases). Germline V gene sequence: CDR1 SNHLY, CDR2 FYNNEI. Trimming removed 6 bases from V and 2 bases from J, with 15 bases in between. This CDR3 region has 15 residues. The CDR3 here is CASRRRTIPTDTQYF. CDR3 nucleotides: TGTGCCAGCAGGCGGAGGACTATCCCCACAGATACGCAGTATTTT.

This clonotype occurred a few times. The rearrangement joins TRBV4-2 to TRBJ2-3; D tentatively reads TRBD1 or TRBD2 (5 bases each). V lost 4 bases and J 0 bases, leaving 11 bases between the germline ends. The CDR3 is made up of 15 amino acids. Germline V gene sequence: CDR1 LGHNA, CDR2 YNFKEQ. The CDR3 reads CASSLGVPSTDTQYF. The CDR3, as DNA: TGTGCCAGCAGCCTGGGGGTTCCTAGCACAGATACGCAGTATTTT.

This clonotype was counted a few times. The rearrangement joins TRBV28 to TRBJ2-7; unclear D gene. Trimming shortened V by 7 bases and J by 4 bases, and 8 bases separated the two germline ends. Germline values: CDR1 MDHEN, CDR2 SYDVKM. This CDR3 has 11 amino acids. The CDR3 protein is CASIGGYEQYF. CDR3 coding DNA: TGTGCCAGCATTGGTGGGTACGAGCAGTACTTC.

This clonotype has more than one count but fewer than ten. This chain connects TRBV6-1 to TRBJ1-1; TRBD1 aligns across 10 bases. The germline CDR1 and CDR2 sequences are MNHNS and SASEGT. Germline trimming cut 7 bases from V and 5 bases from J; bases unmatched to any gene: 13. The CDR3 runs 16 residues. CDR3 sequence: CASIAPLGQGTTEAFF. CDR3 sequence (DNA): TGTGCCAGCATCGCGCCCCTGGGACAGGGGACAACTGAAGCTTTCTTT.

There are many counts of this clonotype. The chain combines TRBV11-2 with TRBJ1-5, with D possibly matching TRBD1 (5 bases). This CDR3 is 14 amino acids long. CDR1 is SGHAT, CDR2 FQNNGV, per germline. V lost 1 base and J lost 7, with 11 bases in between. CDR3 DNA sequence: TGTGCCAGCAGCTTAGGCGGCAGGGACCAGCCCCAGCATTTT. As protein: CASSLGGRDQPQHF.

This clonotype showed up many times. The CDR3 is CASSLDQGYREQYF. CDR3 nucleotide sequence: TGTGCCAGCAGCTTAGATCAGGGGTATCGCGAGCAGTACTTC. The genes are TRBV7-6 and TRBJ2-7; D may be TRBD1 (6 bases). Germline V gene data show CDR1 as SGHVS and CDR2 as FNYEAQ. Trimming pared 1 base from V and 6 bases from J, leaving 13 bases between. The CDR3 totals 14 residues.

V gene TRBV6-6 combines with J gene TRBJ2-5, with D perhaps matching TRBD2 (6 bases). The V and J ends lost 6 bases and 5 bases respectively, with 28 bases between them. Germline CDR1 MNHNY, CDR2 SVGAGI (reference sequence). This CDR3 comprises 18 residues. For the CDR3, the DNA is TGTGCCAGCAGCCTTGTCCGCGTCGACCGGGGGTTTGGGGAGACCCAGTACTTC. Translated: CASSLVRVDRGFGETQYF.

The rearrangement joins TRBV25-1 to TRBJ2-7, with D possibly TRBD1 on 6 matching bases. The V end lost 3 bases, the J end lost 3 bases, and 12 bases lay between the germline ends. Germline CDR1 and CDR2: MGHDK and SYGVNS. The CDR3 spans 14 residues. This CDR3 is CASSDSGHIYEQYF. The CDR3 DNA is TGTGCCAGCAGTGACTCGGGACACATCTACGAGCAGTACTTC.

This clonotype occurred a few times. V and J are TRBV15 and TRBJ2-3; tentatively, D is TRBD1 (5 bases). Germline V gene lookup returns CDR1 LNHNV and CDR2 YYDKDF (reference sequence). CDR3 size: 15 residues. V was shortened by 6 bases and J by 0 bases, with 13 bases between the two germline ends. The CDR3 protein is CATRTGYVSTDTQYF. The CDR3 nucleotides read TGTGCCACCAGAACAGGATATGTAAGCACAGATACGCAGTATTTT.

In its sample, this clonotype was seen many times. The rearrangement joins TRBV6-2 or TRBV6-3 to TRBJ2-1; D unresolved. V gave up 2 bases and J gave up 3 bases, with 14 bases separating them. The CDR3 has 16 amino acids. CDR1 and CDR2 from the germline V gene are MNHEY and SVGEGT. This CDR3 is CASSYGVRLDYNEQFF. The DNA of the CDR3 is TGTGCCAGCAGTTACGGTGTTCGGCTAGACTACAATGAGCAGTTCTTC.

This clonotype has more than one count but fewer than ten. The chain couples TRBV29-1 to TRBJ2-1, with 9 bases that match TRBD1. This CDR3 comprises 15 residues. The germline gives CDR1 SQVTM, CDR2 ANQGSEA. The V segment lost 3 bases and the J segment 3 bases; nucleotides outside the gene matches: 6. In DNA form, the CDR3 reads TGCAGCGTTGAGCCGGGACAGGGTAACTACAATGAGCAGTTCTTC. Protein product: CSVEPGQGNYNEQFF.

This clonotype came up a few times. The chain uses TRBV28 and TRBJ1-2, with a weak D call TRBD1 (6 bases). Between the trimmed V and J ends, which lost 6 bases and 2 bases, there was a span of 16 bases. This CDR3 region has 15 residues. Germline loops: CDR1 MDHEN, CDR2 SYDVKM. CDR3 nucleotide sequence: TGTGCCAGCAGGAAGAACAGGGACTGGAACTATGGCTACACCTTC. As protein: CASRKNRDWNYGYTF.

This clonotype was counted only a few times. The gene calls are TRBV2 and TRBJ2-7; a weak D match, TRBD1 (6 bases). The CDR3 is 12 residues long. The germline gives CDR1 SNHLY, CDR2 FYNNEI. Trimming stripped 8 bases from V and 3 bases from J, with 11 bases between. CDR3 coding DNA: TGTGCCAGCCGCAAGGGGGACTACGAGCAGTACTTC. Translation: CASRKGDYEQYF.

This clonotype was seen more than once but under ten times. This chain connects TRBV4-2 to TRBJ2-7, with a possible D match to TRBD1 (6 bases). The CDR3 covers 16 residues. CDR1 is LGHNA, CDR2 YNFKEQ, per germline. Deletions cut 0 bases from V and 4 bases from J, with 16 bases between. The CDR3 protein is CASSQDKQGVPYEQYF. In DNA form, the CDR3 reads TGTGCCAGCAGCCAAGATAAACAGGGTGTTCCGTACGAGCAGTACTTC.

The chain links TRBV19 to TRBJ1-1, with D perhaps matching TRBD1 (5 bases). The CDR3 is 15 amino acids. V dropped 4 bases and J dropped 4 bases, with 16 bases sitting between them. Germline V gives CDR1 LNHDA, CDR2 SQIVND (reference sequence). The CDR3 sequence: CASSNLQGVFTEAFF. CDR3 in DNA: TGTGCCAGTAGTAATTTGCAGGGCGTCTTCACTGAAGCTTTCTTT.

With regard to this clonotype: A read error may explain this, as a much larger clone is one base away. The V call is TRBV7-2, the J call TRBJ1-1; D possibly corresponds to TRBD1 (5 bases). Germline assignment: CDR1 SGHTA and CDR2 FQGNSA. The CDR3 sequence is 17 residues long. As DNA, the CDR3 is TGTGCCAGCGGCTTAGGTCAAGGCGGGGGGTTGCGCACTGAAGCTTTCTTT. Residues: CASGLGQGGGLRTEAFF.

This clonotype was counted ten times or more. This chain uses TRBV4-1 with TRBJ1-1; D is possibly TRBD1 (5 bases). The germline CDR1 and CDR2 sequences are MGHRA and YSYEKL. Trimming removed 0 bases from V and 5 bases from J, with 16 bases in between. The CDR3 has 16 amino acids. DNA for the CDR3: TGCGCCAGCAGCCAAGAATCTACGGCAGGGCGGACTGAAGCTTTCTTT. This encodes CASSQESTAGRTEAFF.